Listed below are T cell receptor beta chains from one sample, sequenced in a study of CD8 T cells in Susac syndrome. TCRdb reprocessed the immunoSEQ multiplex PCR reads via MiXCR and lists one record per CDR3 protein. The repertoire includes about 210,000 distinct CDR3 sequences, roughly 96% of them detected once, and 0.08% to 0.11% sits in the top ten. Sequencing input: CD4+ T cells from PBMCs. Receptors were obtained from a human donor in good health. Each CDR3 is given with its conserved first and last residue. The order of the fields is J gene, D gene, V gene, CDR3 protein, CDR3 DNA. D genes are given only for firm matches.

>TRBJ2-6|TRBD1|TRBV6-2/TRBV6-3
CASSPGTGSGANVLTF
TGTGCCAGCAGTCCCGGGACAGGGTCTGGGGCCAACGTCCTGACTTTC
>TRBJ1-1|.|TRBV29-1
CSVNTEAFF
TGCAGCGTTAACACTGAAGCTTTCTTT
>TRBJ2-6|.|TRBV20-1
CSARDSSSGANVLTF
TGCAGTGCTAGAGATTCCAGTTCTGGGGCCAACGTCCTGACTTTC
>TRBJ2-2|.|TRBV30
CAWSVKGQDRLGGVGELFF
TGTGCCTGGAGTGTAAAAGGACAGGACCGACTCGGAGGGGTCGGGGAGCTGTTTTTT
>TRBJ1-1|.|TRBV29-1
CSVAFGAGGTEAFF
TGCAGCGTTGCTTTCGGGGCGGGCGGCACTGAAGCTTTCTTT
>TRBJ1-2|.|TRBV19
CASSRRSYGYTF
TGTGCCAGTAGTAGGCGTTCCTATGGCTACACCTTC
>TRBJ2-3|.|TRBV4-1
CASRPTGGADTQYF
TGCGCCAGCAGACCCACAGGGGGGGCAGATACGCAGTATTTT
>TRBJ2-5|TRBD2|TRBV30
CAWSVYRGLAKETQYF
TGTGCCTGGAGTGTATACCGGGGACTAGCGAAAGAGACCCAGTACTTC
>TRBJ2-1|.|TRBV30
CAWSFMSQEFF
TGTGCCTGGAGCTTTATGTCACAGGAGTTCTTC
>TRBJ1-2|.|TRBV7-2
CASSFRDTLKFYTF
TGTGCCAGCAGCTTCCGGGACACCCTTAAGTTTTACACCTTC
>TRBJ1-2|.|TRBV4-3
CASSHRVDYGYTF
TGCGCCAGCAGCCACAGGGTCGACTATGGCTACACCTTC
>TRBJ2-2|.|TRBV30
CAWNVAGELFF
TGTGCCTGGAATGTTGCCGGGGAGCTGTTTTTT
>TRBJ1-1|TRBD1|TRBV19
CASLKRQGTTEAFF
TGTGCCAGCCTAAAACGACAGGGGACGACTGAAGCTTTCTTT
>TRBJ2-2|.|TRBV30
CAWSVIFAIGELFF
TGTGCCTGGAGTGTCATATTTGCAATCGGGGAGCTGTTTTTT
>TRBJ2-7|.|TRBV20-1
CSARDLGGAHEQYF
TGCAGTGCTAGAGATTTGGGGGGTGCCCACGAGCAGTACTTC
>TRBJ2-5|.|TRBV4-1
CASSQNRDIGGTQYF
TGCGCCAGCAGCCAAAACCGGGACATTGGCGGGACCCAGTACTTC
>TRBJ1-1|TRBD1|TRBV12-3/TRBV12-4
CASSPDRAKNTEAFF
TGTGCCAGCAGTCCGGACAGGGCGAAGAACACTGAAGCTTTCTTT
>TRBJ1-2|TRBD1|TRBV30
CAWSRDRPYGYTF
TGTGCCTGGAGTAGGGACAGGCCCTATGGCTACACCTTC
>TRBJ1-1|.|TRBV20-1
CSAGRGGTEAFF
TGCAGTGCTGGGCGCGGGGGCACTGAAGCTTTCTTT
>TRBJ1-5|TRBD1|TRBV18
CASSPPDRVNQPQHF
TGTGCCAGCTCACCACCCGACAGGGTTAATCAGCCCCAGCATTTT
>TRBJ2-5|.|TRBV14
CASSPLTAYQETQYF
TGTGCCAGCAGCCCATTGACAGCTTATCAAGAGACCCAGTACTTC
>TRBJ1-3|.|TRBV9
CASSGAVAGNTIYF
TGTGCCAGCAGCGGAGCCGTGGCTGGAAACACCATATATTTT